These T cell receptor beta chains were read from a single sample in a study of regulatory T cells in long-lasting Graves disease. TCRdb processed the multiplex PCR reads anew with MiXCR; each CDR3 protein has one entry. The repertoire has around 420,000 distinct CDR3 sequences, roughly a sixth of them found once; the top ten carry over 20%. This sample comprised peripheral blood mononuclear cells (PBMCs), obtained at new diagnosis, from a patient treated with antithyroid drugs. These receptors were collected from a female donor with Graves disease. CDR3s include the opening cysteine and the closing phenylalanine or tryptophan. Fields, in order: clone size, J gene, V gene, D gene, CDR3 protein, CDR3 DNA. A D gene is named only where the DNA matches it firmly. Where a row states a size, it is once, few, many or the class of an expanded clone; other rows omit it.

clone_size: few; j_call: TRBJ2-2; v_call: TRBV4-1; d_call: .; cdr3_aa: CASRAGVRNTGELFF; cdr3_nt: TGCGCCAGCAGGGCCGGGGTCCGAAACACCGGGGAGCTGTTTTTT
clone_size: .; j_call: TRBJ2-3; v_call: TRBV27; d_call: .; cdr3_aa: CASTHLPLRADTQYF; cdr3_nt: TGTGCCAGCACCCATCTCCCATTGAGGGCGGATACGCAGTATTTT
clone_size: many; j_call: TRBJ2-5; v_call: TRBV2; d_call: TRBD1; cdr3_aa: CASSLNPRQGAGETQYF; cdr3_nt: TGTGCCAGCTCGCTAAACCCGCGACAGGGGGCAGGGGAGACCCAGTACTTC
clone_size: .; j_call: TRBJ2-4; v_call: TRBV28; d_call: .; cdr3_aa: CASSPPQFRVTLAKNIQYF; cdr3_nt: TGTGCCAGCAGTCCCCCACAGTTCCGCGTCACGCTAGCCAAAAACATTCAGTACTTC
clone_size: .; j_call: TRBJ2-5; v_call: TRBV25-1; d_call: .; cdr3_aa: CASSHERSDIETQYF; cdr3_nt: TGTGCCAGCAGCCACGAGCGGTCGGACATAGAGACCCAGTACTTC
clone_size: .; j_call: TRBJ2-7; v_call: TRBV28; d_call: .; cdr3_aa: CASNREASYEQYF; cdr3_nt: TGTGCCAGCAACCGAGAGGCCTCCTACGAGCAGTACTTC
clone_size: once; j_call: TRBJ2-2; v_call: TRBV9; d_call: TRBD2; cdr3_aa: CASSVVPGGGTGELFF; cdr3_nt: TGTGCCAGCAGCGTAGTACCGGGGGGGGGAACCGGGGAGCTGTTTTTT
clone_size: few; j_call: TRBJ1-2; v_call: TRBV28; d_call: TRBD1; cdr3_aa: CASRGDRQLGYGYTF; cdr3_nt: TGTGCCAGCAGGGGGGACAGACAACTGGGATATGGCTACACCTTC
clone_size: many; j_call: TRBJ2-2; v_call: TRBV3-1; d_call: TRBD2; cdr3_aa: CASTYLAGEAGELFF; cdr3_nt: TGTGCCAGCACATACCTAGCGGGGGAGGCCGGGGAGCTGTTTTTT
clone_size: many; j_call: TRBJ2-3; v_call: TRBV24-1; d_call: TRBD2; cdr3_aa: CATSERTSADLTDTQYF; cdr3_nt: TGTGCCACCAGTGAACGGACTAGCGCAGACCTCACAGATACGCAGTATTTT
clone_size: many; j_call: TRBJ2-2; v_call: TRBV9; d_call: TRBD1; cdr3_aa: CASSTTGDTGELFF; cdr3_nt: TGTGCCAGCAGCACCACAGGGGACACCGGGGAGCTGTTTTTT
clone_size: many; j_call: TRBJ1-1; v_call: TRBV7-9; d_call: .; cdr3_aa: CASSLPPRDTEAFF; cdr3_nt: TGTGCCAGCAGCTTGCCCCCGCGGGACACTGAAGCTTTCTTT
clone_size: few; j_call: TRBJ2-1; v_call: TRBV5-6; d_call: .; cdr3_aa: CASSRGSIPHEQFF; cdr3_nt: TGTGCCAGCAGCAGGGGGAGTATTCCCCATGAGCAGTTCTTC
clone_size: few; j_call: TRBJ2-2; v_call: TRBV19; d_call: .; cdr3_aa: CASSIAGHLTGELFF; cdr3_nt: TGTGCCAGTAGTATAGCGGGACACCTCACCGGGGAGCTGTTTTTT
clone_size: .; j_call: TRBJ1-4; v_call: TRBV12-3/TRBV12-4; d_call: TRBD1; cdr3_aa: CASTQGGDGPATNEKLFF; cdr3_nt: TGTGCCAGCACCCAGGGGGGGGACGGCCCTGCAACTAATGAAAAACTGTTTTTT
clone_size: many; j_call: TRBJ1-1; v_call: TRBV29-1; d_call: .; cdr3_aa: CSVGVQGFGTEAFF; cdr3_nt: TGCAGCGTGGGGGTACAGGGCTTTGGAACTGAAGCTTTCTTT
clone_size: many; j_call: TRBJ2-7; v_call: TRBV7-2; d_call: .; cdr3_aa: CASSGQSSSYEQYF; cdr3_nt: TGTGCCAGCAGCGGACAGTCTAGCTCCTACGAGCAGTACTTC
clone_size: few; j_call: TRBJ1-1; v_call: TRBV25-1; d_call: .; cdr3_aa: CASSEWTLKAFF; cdr3_nt: TGTGCCAGCAGTGAATGGACTTTGAAAGCTTTCTTT
clone_size: many; j_call: TRBJ2-1; v_call: TRBV7-3; d_call: .; cdr3_aa: CASSLIYNPGEGAYNEQFF; cdr3_nt: TGTGCCAGCAGCTTAATATATAATCCAGGGGAGGGGGCCTACAATGAGCAGTTCTTC
clone_size: .; j_call: TRBJ2-7; v_call: TRBV11-2; d_call: .; cdr3_aa: CASSPWDPLGEQYF; cdr3_nt: TGTGCCAGCAGCCCATGGGACCCCTTAGGGGAGCAGTACTTC
clone_size: few; j_call: TRBJ2-1; v_call: TRBV3-1; d_call: TRBD2; cdr3_aa: CASSQLGTSGGPRNEQFF; cdr3_nt: TGTGCCAGCAGCCAGTTGGGGACTAGCGGGGGCCCCCGTAATGAGCAGTTCTTC
clone_size: few; j_call: TRBJ2-2; v_call: TRBV4-1; d_call: TRBD2; cdr3_aa: CASSLAGLAGKGLGELFF; cdr3_nt: TGCGCCAGCAGCCTCGCGGGACTAGCGGGGAAGGGGCTCGGGGAGCTGTTTTTT
clone_size: many; j_call: TRBJ2-5; v_call: TRBV7-9; d_call: .; cdr3_aa: CASSLDEGETQYF; cdr3_nt: TGTGCCAGCAGCTTAGACGAAGGAGAGACCCAGTACTTC
clone_size: many; j_call: TRBJ1-1; v_call: TRBV6-2/TRBV6-3; d_call: .; cdr3_aa: CASSEGGGGNTEAFF; cdr3_nt: TGTGCCAGCAGTGAAGGTGGCGGAGGCAACACTGAAGCTTTCTTT
clone_size: many; j_call: TRBJ1-1; v_call: TRBV29-1; d_call: .; cdr3_aa: CSVVLWGTEAFF; cdr3_nt: TGCAGCGTTGTCTTATGGGGCACTGAAGCTTTCTTT
clone_size: .; j_call: TRBJ2-1; v_call: TRBV18; d_call: .; cdr3_aa: CASSPAGTRKDNEQFF; cdr3_nt: TGTGCCAGCTCACCCGCCGGGACACGGAAAGACAATGAGCAGTTCTTC
clone_size: many; j_call: TRBJ1-1; v_call: TRBV6-1; d_call: .; cdr3_aa: CASTQGTANTEAFF; cdr3_nt: TGTGCCAGCACTCAGGGGACGGCGAACACTGAAGCTTTCTTT
clone_size: many; j_call: TRBJ2-7; v_call: TRBV28; d_call: TRBD2; cdr3_aa: CASSFGTTTSYEQYF; cdr3_nt: TGTGCCAGCAGTTTCGGGACTACCACTTCCTACGAGCAGTACTTC
clone_size: many; j_call: TRBJ1-2; v_call: TRBV27; d_call: .; cdr3_aa: CASADWGGNYGYTF; cdr3_nt: TGTGCCAGCGCCGACTGGGGCGGTAACTATGGCTACACCTTC
clone_size: .; j_call: TRBJ2-7; v_call: TRBV20-1; d_call: .; cdr3_aa: CSAGGQSSYEQYF; cdr3_nt: TGCAGTGCTGGAGGACAGAGCTCCTACGAGCAGTACTTC
clone_size: many; j_call: TRBJ2-6; v_call: TRBV5-6; d_call: TRBD1; cdr3_aa: CASSPGTGGAGANVLTF; cdr3_nt: TGTGCCAGCAGCCCCGGGACAGGGGGCGCTGGGGCCAACGTCCTGACTTTC
clone_size: many; j_call: TRBJ2-3; v_call: TRBV2; d_call: TRBD2; cdr3_aa: CASMPLAGGPLTDTQYF; cdr3_nt: TGTGCCAGCATGCCACTAGCGGGGGGGCCCCTCACAGATACGCAGTATTTT
clone_size: few; j_call: TRBJ2-7; v_call: TRBV6-9; d_call: .; cdr3_aa: CASSSLYRVSYEQYF; cdr3_nt: TGTGCCAGCAGTTCCTTGTACAGGGTGTCCTACGAGCAGTACTTC
clone_size: many; j_call: TRBJ1-6; v_call: TRBV27; d_call: .; cdr3_aa: CASSLSSGLTLDSPLHF; cdr3_nt: TGTGCCAGCAGTTTATCCTCGGGATTAACCCTGGATTCACCCCTCCACTTT
clone_size: few; j_call: TRBJ2-5; v_call: TRBV20-1; d_call: .; cdr3_aa: CSARQPGHLQETQYF; cdr3_nt: TGCAGTGCGCGCCAACCGGGACACTTGCAAGAGACCCAGTACTTC
clone_size: many; j_call: TRBJ2-5; v_call: TRBV12-3/TRBV12-4; d_call: .; cdr3_aa: CASSLGTRLPGYF; cdr3_nt: TGTGCCAGCAGTTTAGGAACCCGACTGCCGGGGTACTTC
clone_size: many; j_call: TRBJ2-1; v_call: TRBV19; d_call: TRBD2; cdr3_aa: CASSIPTSGRRGNEQFF; cdr3_nt: TGTGCCAGTAGTATACCGACTAGCGGGAGAAGAGGCAATGAGCAGTTCTTC
clone_size: few; j_call: TRBJ1-2; v_call: TRBV3-1; d_call: TRBD1; cdr3_aa: CASRQAGTGLANYGYTF; cdr3_nt: TGTGCCAGCAGGCAGGCCGGGACAGGCCTGGCTAACTATGGCTACACCTTC
clone_size: few; j_call: TRBJ1-4; v_call: TRBV12-3/TRBV12-4; d_call: TRBD1; cdr3_aa: CASSYGTGRAEKLFF; cdr3_nt: TGTGCCAGCAGTTACGGGACAGGGAGGGCTGAAAAACTGTTTTTT
clone_size: many; j_call: TRBJ1-1; v_call: TRBV27; d_call: .; cdr3_aa: CASSSRSVGAYTEAFF; cdr3_nt: TGTGCCAGCAGTAGTCGGTCCGTGGGGGCGTACACTGAAGCTTTCTTT
clone_size: many; j_call: TRBJ2-5; v_call: TRBV7-9; d_call: .; cdr3_aa: CASSTSGGQETQYF; cdr3_nt: TGTGCCAGCAGCACGAGCGGAGGCCAAGAGACCCAGTACTTC
clone_size: many; j_call: TRBJ2-5; v_call: TRBV18; d_call: .; cdr3_aa: CASSSRQETQYF; cdr3_nt: TGTGCCAGCTCGTCCCGCCAAGAGACCCAGTACTTC
clone_size: .; j_call: TRBJ1-2; v_call: TRBV29-1; d_call: .; cdr3_aa: CSVDVYSQQDGYTF; cdr3_nt: TGCAGCGTTGATGTATACAGTCAACAGGATGGCTACACCTTC
clone_size: .; j_call: TRBJ2-1; v_call: TRBV24-1; d_call: .; cdr3_aa: CATSDLDSLGADINEQFF; cdr3_nt: TGTGCCACCAGTGATTTGGACAGTTTGGGAGCTGACATCAATGAGCAGTTCTTC
clone_size: many; j_call: TRBJ2-1; v_call: TRBV27; d_call: .; cdr3_aa: CASSFTSTYNEQFF; cdr3_nt: TGTGCCAGCAGTTTTACGTCCACCTACAATGAGCAGTTCTTC
clone_size: few; j_call: TRBJ1-2; v_call: TRBV18; d_call: .; cdr3_aa: CASSLGQLTTNYGYTF; cdr3_nt: TGTGCCAGCTCCCTCGGACAGCTCACAACAAACTATGGCTACACCTTC
clone_size: many; j_call: TRBJ1-6; v_call: TRBV4-2; d_call: .; cdr3_aa: CASSQNQGFLHF; cdr3_nt: TGTGCCAGCAGCCAAAACCAAGGTTTTCTCCACTTT
clone_size: .; j_call: TRBJ2-1; v_call: TRBV4-1; d_call: .; cdr3_aa: CASSHPLSHNEQFF; cdr3_nt: TGCGCCAGCAGCCACCCCCTGTCCCACAATGAGCAGTTCTTC
clone_size: .; j_call: TRBJ1-4; v_call: TRBV9; d_call: TRBD1; cdr3_aa: CASSAGAGTENEKLFF; cdr3_nt: TGTGCCAGCAGCGCCGGGGCCGGGACAGAGAATGAAAAACTGTTTTTT
clone_size: .; j_call: TRBJ1-1; v_call: TRBV12-3/TRBV12-4; d_call: TRBD1; cdr3_aa: CASSQGTGVNTEAFF; cdr3_nt: TGTGCCAGCAGCCAGGGGACAGGGGTGAACACTGAAGCTTTCTTT
clone_size: many; j_call: TRBJ2-7; v_call: TRBV27; d_call: TRBD2; cdr3_aa: CASSSPSGAGLYEQYF; cdr3_nt: TGTGCCAGCAGTTCTCCTAGCGGAGCGGGCCTCTACGAGCAGTACTTC
clone_size: few; j_call: TRBJ2-6; v_call: TRBV19; d_call: .; cdr3_aa: CASSIGPSGANVLTF; cdr3_nt: TGTGCCAGTAGTATCGGGCCCTCTGGGGCCAACGTCCTGACTTTC
clone_size: many; j_call: TRBJ2-1; v_call: TRBV3-1; d_call: .; cdr3_aa: CASSQEIGGRSDEQFF; cdr3_nt: TGTGCCAGCAGCCAAGAGATTGGTGGGAGGTCCGATGAGCAGTTCTTC
clone_size: .; j_call: TRBJ1-2; v_call: TRBV27; d_call: TRBD1; cdr3_aa: CASSLYSGGDGYTF; cdr3_nt: TGTGCCAGCAGTTTATACTCAGGGGGCGATGGCTACACCTTC